This T cell receptor (beta chain) was observed in a study of blood T cell repertoires in COVID-19 (dated by TCRdb to 2019 to 2021). A note on the overall study: The collaborator samples originated in the United States, Italy and Spain and spanned the acute and convalescent phases of COVID-19. The material from the prospective study consisted of cDNA or gDNA derived from T cells, B-cell-depleted T cells, or PBMCs. The dataset comprised deeply sampled blood TCRbeta repertoires from subjects exposed to, actively infected with, or recovered from COVID-19. The repertoires were released in a freely available public database intended as a resource for research on the immune response to SARS-CoV-2. The samples were drawn from the first 160 participants of the ongoing ImmuneRACE study and from 1,254 subjects provided by 6 global collaborators. Nearly every sample came with metadata listing a de-identified subject ID, COVID-19 status, age in years and sex. Where HLA class I and class II types were available, the types were taken from metadata supplied by the sample provider, not from assay-based typing. What the research found in general, with its limitations: The quantity of clinical and demographic metadata differed by source and by participant and was supplied without curation.

A remark on this clone: Its specific antigen is unknown. Sequence at one end of the junction differs from germline and may be a read error.

Participants in the prospective study were enrolled through a virtual design, were aged 18 to 89 years, and lived in approximately 25 United States geographic areas. In the prospective study, cohorts were assigned on the basis of participant-reported clinical history obtained from a screening survey and a study questionnaire. Exposed participants had been in contact, within 2 weeks of entering the study, with a person who had a PCR-confirmed or clinician-diagnosed case of COVID-19. Mobile phlebotomists in the prospective study collected whole blood, serum and a nasopharyngeal or oropharyngeal swab from every participant. Participants in the prospective study had the option to provide additional blood draws and questionnaires over a roughly two-month period. Before DNA extraction, blood samples from the prospective study were shipped at room temperature or frozen. TCRbeta CDR3 regions were amplified from genomic DNA using the immunoSEQ Assay, a bias-controlled multiplex PCR. The paper's data handling went like this. The number of nucleated cells in each sample was estimated by amplification of reference gene primers within the assay. Sequence reads were collapsed and filtered to measure the absolute abundance of every unique TCRbeta CDR3 rearrangement. For each sample, productive Simpson clonality was calculated as the square root of Simpson's diversity index over productive rearrangements. TCRdb retrieved this table from immuneACCESS and kept in-frame rearrangements only. Not all clones are present; in checked studies, unresolved V genes account for under half, and no reason is known for the remainder. The V and J calls and clone size come from that table; D and trimming were worked out from the DNA. Across this sample there are some 320,000 clones, with about 85% seen only once. Under 2% of the sample is held by the ten biggest clonotypes.

The sequence derives from a woman aged 25 to 39 who had been exposed to COVID-19. Source material: PBMCs or T cells enriched from blood (not recorded which).

The DNA is TGTGCCAGCAGCCTAAGCAGAGGGCTAGCGGATTCCACAAATACGCAGTATTTT. Translated, it gives CASSLSRGLADSTNTQYF. The chain joins TRBV7-6 to TRBJ2-3, and TRBD2 matches 7 of the central bases. The CDR3 runs 18 residues from the cysteine to the phenylalanine. Of the read, only the CDR3 DNA is kept; its 54 bases are in frame from base 1. The germline V gene sets CDR1 to SGHVS and CDR2 to FNYEAQ.